Presented here are 20 T cell receptor beta chains from one specimen sequenced in a study of cytomegalovirus exposure and HLA in healthy donors. The PCR was carried out with 60 Vbeta primers and 13 Jbeta primers. TCRdb's table, derived via immunoSEQ multiplex PCR, lists solely in-frame clones and lacks some. Of about 90,000 clones in the sample, 55% to 70% are singletons; the top ten hold roughly 21%. Sequencing input: PBMCs. The origin of the receptors is a woman between 50 and 59 years old in good health and CMV-seropositive.

The chain uses TRBV19 and TRBJ1-1, with 7 bases identical to TRBD1. V was pared by 2 bases and J by 1 base, with 7 bases of the junction left unmatched. The CDR3 is 16 amino acids. Per germline, CDR1 LNHDA and CDR2 SQIVND (reference sequence). In nucleotides, the CDR3 is TGTGCCAGTAGTATAATAATCCGGGACAGGAACACTGAAGCTTTCTTT. Translating it yields CASSIIIRDRNTEAFF.

The chain has TRBV7-9 and TRBJ1-5; 8 nucleotides align to TRBD1. The CDR3 totals 17 residues. Germline V gene sequence: CDR1 SEHNR, CDR2 FQNEAQ (reference sequence). V lost 5 bases to trimming and J lost 2 bases; unmatched junction nucleotides: 11. The CDR3: CASSLGPGGLGNQPQHF. CDR3 nucleotide sequence: TGTGCCAGCAGCCTAGGGCCAGGGGGCTTGGGCAATCAGCCCCAGCATTTT.

This clone has just a few counts. The chain is built from TRBV4-1 and TRBJ1-4, with TRBD1 matching over 8 bases. J lost 11 bases, V lost 1 base, and 3 bases had no gene match. The CDR3 has 13 residues. Germline assignment: CDR1 MGHRA and CDR2 YSYEKL. The DNA of the CDR3 is TGCGCCAGCAGCCAAGGGACAGGGAACAAACTGTTTTTT. Its translation: CASSQGTGNKLFF.

This clone is a singleton in its sample. The V call is TRBV7-9, the J call TRBJ1-4; no clear D gene. Germline V CDR1 and CDR2: SEHNR, FQNEAQ (reference sequence). Trimming shortened V by 3 bases and J by 4 bases, and 12 bases separated the two germline ends. CDR3 size: 15 residues. CDR3 DNA sequence: TGTGCCAGCAGCTTCCGATCACAGCTTAATGAAAAACTGTTTTTT. This codes for CASSFRSQLNEKLFF.

This clone appeared once. V gene TRBV5-4 combines with J gene TRBJ2-7, with D unclear. Trimming cost V 3 bases and J 0 bases, with 7 bases left between them. Germline-derived CDR1 and CDR2 are SGHNT and YYREEE (reference sequence). This CDR3 is built from 13 residues. The CDR3: CASSSPHSYEQYF. The CDR3 nucleotides are TGTGCCAGCAGCTCCCCCCACTCCTACGAGCAGTACTTC.

This clone came up many times. V gene TRBV5-6 combines with J gene TRBJ1-1; 8 bases are a match to TRBD1. The trim removed 2 bases at V and 4 bases at J, leaving 4 bases unmatched. Germline loops: CDR1 SGHDT, CDR2 YYEEEE. This CDR3 spans 14 amino acids. The CDR3 sequence is CASSFRGLRTEAFF. CDR3 nucleotides: TGTGCCAGCAGCTTCAGGGGGCTGCGCACTGAAGCTTTCTTT.

This rearrangement joins TRBV5-4 to TRBJ2-7; a possible D gene is TRBD1 (6 bases). The CDR3 sequence is 14 residues long. V lost 8 bases, J lost 4 bases, and 19 bases lay in between. Looked up from germline, CDR1 is SGHNT and CDR2 is YYREEE (reference sequence). The CDR3 DNA reads as TGTGCCAGAATTGGCCGGGACACGACTTACGAGCAGTACTTC. It is translated as CARIGRDTTYEQYF. The variable domain in full, with the rest retrieved from reference TRBV5-4 and TRBJ2-7, is ETGVTQSPTHLIKTRGQQVTLRCSSQSGHNTVSWYQQALGQGPQFIFQYYREEENGRGNFPPRFSGLQFPNYSSELNVNALELDDSALYLCARIGRDTTYEQYFGPGTRLTVT.

In its sample, this clone was seen a few times. This chain uses TRBV10-2 with TRBJ1-2, with D unresolved. V lost 3 bases to trimming and J lost 1 base, with 12 bases between them. Germline V gene lookup returns CDR1 WSHSY and CDR2 SAAADI. This CDR3 is built from 15 residues. The CDR3 DNA sequence: TGCGCCAGCAGTGAACAAAATTTTGGTAACTATGGCTACACCTTC. It yields the protein CASSEQNFGNYGYTF.

The chain links TRBV14 to TRBJ2-1; the D gene is possibly TRBD1 (6 bases). The CDR3 contains 15 residues. Trimming took 1 base from V and 5 from J, leaving 12 bases between them. Germline V gene sequence: CDR1 SGHDN, CDR2 FVKESK. This CDR3 reads CASSQGWGRDNEQFF. In nucleotides, the CDR3 is TGTGCCAGCAGCCAAGGATGGGGGCGCGACAATGAGCAGTTCTTC.

V is TRBV28 and J is TRBJ1-5; no definite D call. The V end lost 2 bases, the J end lost 7 bases, and 9 bases lay between the germline ends. The CDR3 length is 13 residues. Germline V CDR1 and CDR2: MDHEN, SYDVKM. The CDR3 loop is CASSLREIQPQHF. The DNA of the CDR3 is TGTGCCAGCAGTTTAAGGGAGATCCAGCCCCAGCATTTT.

The rearrangement uses TRBV18 and TRBJ2-2, with 8 nucleotides matching TRBD1. The germline V gene encodes CDR1 KGHSH and CDR2 LQKENI. This CDR3 comprises 15 residues. With 5 bases clipped from V and 1 base from J, the junction kept 3 bases outside the gene matches. CDR3 region: CASSSGTGNTGELFF. The CDR3 coding sequence is TGTGCCAGCTCATCCGGGACAGGGAACACCGGGGAGCTGTTTTTT.

This chain joins TRBV10-3 and TRBJ2-1; 9 bases align to TRBD2. This CDR3 is built from 15 residues. V dropped 2 bases and J dropped 6; count of bases not matched to a gene: 5. The germline V gene encodes CDR1 ENHRY and CDR2 SYGVKD. The CDR3: CAISEDLAGSNEQFF. CDR3 DNA: TGTGCCATCAGTGAGGACCTAGCGGGGAGCAATGAGCAGTTCTTC.

V and J are TRBV7-8 and TRBJ2-2; a possible D gene is TRBD2 (6 bases). Germline lookup yields CDR1 SGHVS and CDR2 FQNEAQ. V gave up 3 bases and J gave up 6 bases, with 11 bases separating them. CDR3 length equals 14 residues. CDR3 nucleotide sequence: TGTGCCAGCAGCTTTCCGTCTAGCGCCGGGGAGCTGTTTTTT. This translates into CASSFPSSAGELFF.

The J gene is TRBJ2-7, the V gene TRBV9; 14 nucleotides match TRBD2. Germline CDR1 reads SGDLS; CDR2 reads YYNGEE. J gave up 6 bases and V 2 bases, and 16 bases lay outside the gene matches. CDR3 length: 19 residues. The DNA of the CDR3 is TGTGCCAGCAGCGTTTGGACTAGCGGGGGGCCCTCAACCCCCTCCGAGCAGTACTTC. Amino acids: CASSVWTSGGPSTPSEQYF.

The rearrangement links TRBV10-3 to TRBJ1-1, with D perhaps matching TRBD1 (5 bases). The CDR3 consists of 13 residues. CDR1 is ENHRY, CDR2 SYGVKD, per germline. V lost 6 bases, J lost 2 bases, and 10 bases lay in between. The chain's CDR3 is CAIRSTENTEAFF. The CDR3 bases are TGTGCCATCAGGTCGACAGAAAACACTGAAGCTTTCTTT.

This chain joins TRBV19 and TRBJ1-5; no definite D call. V was clipped by 7 bases and J by 7 bases, with 11 bases between them. The CDR3 is made up of 12 amino acids. Per germline, CDR1 LNHDA and CDR2 SQIVND (reference sequence). The CDR3 DNA follows: TGTGCCAGTAAGGAGGCCGGGCAGCCCCAGCATTTT. Encoded protein: CASKEAGQPQHF.

The chain combines TRBV2 with TRBJ1-5; the match to TRBD1 covers 8 bases. Trimming cost V 6 bases and J 4 bases; bases outside gene matches: 14. The CDR3 extends over 17 amino acids. Germline V CDR1 and CDR2: SNHLY, FYNNEI. This CDR3 reads CASSSLPVGTGNQPQHF. The CDR3 DNA reads TGTGCCAGCAGCTCCCTTCCCGTTGGGACAGGTAATCAGCCCCAGCATTTT.

To note about this clone: This sample also contains other DNA sequences that code for the same CDR3. The chain joins TRBV5-4 to TRBJ2-1, with 9 bases aligning to TRBD2. The CDR3 loop spans 15 amino acids. Germline CDR1 reads SGHNT; CDR2 reads YYREEE (reference sequence). With 0 bases clipped from V and 4 bases from J, the junction kept 2 bases outside the gene matches. CDR3 nucleotide sequence: TGTGCCAGCAGCTTGGGAGCGGGGGGATACAATGAGCAGTTCTTC. Its translation: CASSLGAGGYNEQFF.

This chain uses TRBV6-6 with TRBJ1-4; the D gene is possibly TRBD1 (6 bases). CDR1 and CDR2 from the germline V gene are MNHNY and SVGAGI (reference sequence). This CDR3 spans 14 amino acids. Trimming removed 6 bases from V and 7 bases from J, with 15 bases in between. In DNA form, the CDR3 reads TGTGCCAGCAGGATCCCAGGGGAGGGTGAAAAACTGTTTTTT. Amino acids: CASRIPGEGEKLFF.

This chain joins TRBV10-3 and TRBJ2-7; 7 bases are a match to TRBD1. This CDR3 has 14 residues. The V segment lost 3 bases and the J segment 3 bases; nucleotides outside the gene matches: 5. Looked up from germline, CDR1 is ENHRY and CDR2 is SYGVKD. CDR3: CAISEEGAIYEQYF. DNA of the CDR3: TGTGCCATCAGTGAAGAGGGGGCTATCTACGAGCAGTACTTC.